Shown below are 8 T cell receptor beta chains from a single sample sequenced in a study of liver allograft versus peripheral blood T cells. Study context: In transplanted livers, T cell receptor repertoires were compared with those found in the recipients' peripheral blood.

From the reads, TCRdb called clonotypes with MiXCR, one entry per CDR3 protein. The sample gives roughly 14,000 distinct CDR3 sequences, approximately 22% of which show up once; roughly 5.2% is in the top ten. The receptors derive from a human patient who had a liver transplant. Some T cells may trace back to the graft donor.

The sample holds a few counts of this clonotype. The chain links TRBV12-3 or TRBV12-4 to TRBJ1-6; tentative D call: TRBD1 (6 bases). V lost 3 bases and J 10 bases, leaving 16 bases between the germline ends. The CDR3 covers 15 residues. CDR3 coding DNA: TGTGCCAGCAGTTTCGGGAGCAGGGGTCGCTCACCCCTCCACTTT. Translation gives CASSFGSRGRSPLHF.

Relative to its sample, this clonotype is medium-sized. The genes are TRBV29-1 and TRBJ1-1; unclear D gene. The germline CDR1 and CDR2 sequences are SQVTM and ANQGSEA. The CDR3 is 14 residues long. The V end was cut by 1 base, the J end by 7 bases, with 16 bases between. The CDR3, as DNA: TGCAGCGTTGAAGTGGAGGTTATAAGCGGTGAAGCTTTCTTT. Its translation: CSVEVEVISGEAFF.

The chain has TRBV19 and TRBJ1-5; 8 bases are a match to TRBD1. The ends lost 5 bases at V and 13 bases at J; junction bases unmatched: 7. The CDR3 has 12 residues. Germline V gene lookup returns CDR1 LNHDA and CDR2 SQIVND (reference sequence). The chain's CDR3 is CASSPDRGSQHF. As DNA, the CDR3 is TGTGCCAGTAGTCCTGACAGGGGTTCGCAGCATTTT.

The chain is built from TRBV19 and TRBJ2-5; 7 bases fit TRBD1. This CDR3 comprises 15 residues. Trimming at V came to 6 bases and at J to 7 bases, leaving 14 bases not matched to a gene. Germline V gene data show CDR1 as LNHDA and CDR2 as SQIVND (reference sequence). The CDR3 DNA reads TGTGCCAGTAGCCCCCGACAGGGTTACCGGGGGACCCAGTACTTC. As protein: CASSPRQGYRGTQYF.

This clonotype was counted at least ten times. The chain is built from TRBV7-2 and TRBJ1-1; no definite D call. The germline V and J ends were trimmed by 3 bases and 0 bases, with 8 bases remaining between them. CDR3 length: 14 amino acids. CDR1 SGHTA and CDR2 FQGNSA come from the germline V gene. For the CDR3, the DNA is TGTGCCAGCAGCTTGAGCAGTGTGAACACTGAAGCTTTCTTT. It encodes CASSLSSVNTEAFF.

This clonotype has only a few counts. This rearrangement joins TRBV18 to TRBJ1-1; 7 nucleotides line up with TRBD1. V dropped 7 bases and J dropped 6; count of bases not matched to a gene: 8. The CDR3 spans 13 residues. Looked up from germline, CDR1 is KGHSH and CDR2 is LQKENI. CDR3 region: CASLLRGKSEAFF. DNA for the CDR3: TGTGCCAGCTTGCTCAGGGGGAAGTCTGAAGCTTTCTTT.

This clonotype came up a few times. The chain recombines TRBV20-1 with TRBJ1-2, with D possibly being TRBD1 (5 bases). The germline gives CDR1 DFQATT, CDR2 SNEGSKA (reference sequence). V lost 4 bases and J lost 5, with 14 bases in between. The CDR3 is 13 residues long. The CDR3: CSAMYGGRYGYTF. As DNA, the CDR3 is TGCAGTGCTATGTACGGGGGACGGTATGGCTACACCTTC.

This clonotype has ten or more counts. This chain connects TRBV9 to TRBJ1-1, with D tentatively TRBD1 (5 bases). The ends were cut back, 0 bases at V and 6 bases at J, with 15 bases in the middle. Germline lookup yields CDR1 SGDLS and CDR2 YYNGEE. The CDR3 sequence is 15 residues long. Here the CDR3 reads CASSVDRYPTAEAFF. The DNA for the CDR3 is TGTGCCAGCAGCGTAGACCGCTACCCGACAGCTGAAGCTTTCTTT.